A selection of T cell receptor beta chains follows, all from one sample in a study of blood T cell repertoires in COVID-19. The protocol was immunoSEQ multiplex PCR, while the TCRdb copy is restricted to in-frame clones and leaves out a portion. Among roughly 180,000 clones, 75% to 90% were seen once, and the ten largest hold about 7%. Sequenced material: peripheral blood. Receptors originate from a woman in her thirties or forties with COVID-19, enrolled during active disease. CDR3s leave out the opening cysteine and the closing phenylalanine or tryptophan.

V | CDR3
TRBV2 | ASSSGGAGEQY
TRBV7-2 | ASSFGVVNTEAF
TRBV2 | ASSGAGGRTIDTQY
TRBV28 | ASSRGRSFTTLH
TRBV28 | VVRRETEHTQY
TRBV11-1 | ASSPTAGSYNEQF
TRBV11-2 | ASSLVHRGSLNTEAF
TRBV5-1 | ASSSGQVIYNEQF
TRBV10-1 | ASSGGQETQY
TRBV6-2/TRBV6-3 | ASSWASGGADEQY
TRBV4-1 | ASSQDIRYSSLNGDEETQY
TRBV2 | ASQRGPGETQY
TRBV6-5 | ASSYYRGKTEAF
TRBV6-5 | ASRGRVSNQPQH
TRBV7-9 | ASPGHSLSGELF
TRBV9 | ASSVGQSTSTDTQY
TRBV27 | ASSLPTGEAF